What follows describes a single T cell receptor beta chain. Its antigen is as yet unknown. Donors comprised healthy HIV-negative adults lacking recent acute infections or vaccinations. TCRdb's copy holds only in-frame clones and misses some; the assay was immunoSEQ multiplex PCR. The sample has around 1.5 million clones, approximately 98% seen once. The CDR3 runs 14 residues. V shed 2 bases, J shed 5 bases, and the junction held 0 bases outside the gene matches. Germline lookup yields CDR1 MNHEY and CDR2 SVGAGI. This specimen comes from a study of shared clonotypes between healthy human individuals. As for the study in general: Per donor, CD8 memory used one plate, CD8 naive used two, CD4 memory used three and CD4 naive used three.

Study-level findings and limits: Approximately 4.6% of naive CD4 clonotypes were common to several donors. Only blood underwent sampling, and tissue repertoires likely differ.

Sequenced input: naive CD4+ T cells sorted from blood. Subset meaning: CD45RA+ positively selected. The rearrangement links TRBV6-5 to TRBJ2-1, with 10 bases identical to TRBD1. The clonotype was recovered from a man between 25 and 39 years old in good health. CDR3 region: CASSYGTGDNEQFF. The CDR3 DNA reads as TGTGCCAGCAGTTACGGGACAGGGGACAATGAGCAGTTCTTC.